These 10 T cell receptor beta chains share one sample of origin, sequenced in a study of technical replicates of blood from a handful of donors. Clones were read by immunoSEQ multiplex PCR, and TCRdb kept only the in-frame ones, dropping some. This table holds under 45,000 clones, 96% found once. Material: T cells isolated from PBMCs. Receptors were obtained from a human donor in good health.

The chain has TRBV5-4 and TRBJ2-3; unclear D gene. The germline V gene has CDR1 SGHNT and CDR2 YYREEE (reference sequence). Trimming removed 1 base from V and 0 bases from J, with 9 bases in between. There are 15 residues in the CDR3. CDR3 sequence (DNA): TGTGCCAGCAGCTTGTTAGAATGGAGCACAGATACGCAGTATTTT. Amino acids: CASSLLEWSTDTQYF. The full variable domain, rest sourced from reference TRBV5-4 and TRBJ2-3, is ETGVTQSPTHLIKTRGQQVTLRCSSQSGHNTVSWYQQALGQGPQFIFQYYREEENGRGNFPPRFSGLQFPNYSSELNVNALELDDSALYLCASSLLEWSTDTQYFGPGTRLTVL.

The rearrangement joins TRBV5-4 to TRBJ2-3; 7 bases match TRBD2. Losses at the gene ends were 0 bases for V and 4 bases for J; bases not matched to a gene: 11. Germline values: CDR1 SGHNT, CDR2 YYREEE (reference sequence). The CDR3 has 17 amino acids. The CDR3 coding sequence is TGTGCCAGCAGCTTGGGACTATTGGGGGAGGGGCCAGATACGCAGTATTTT. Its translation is CASSLGLLGEGPDTQYF.

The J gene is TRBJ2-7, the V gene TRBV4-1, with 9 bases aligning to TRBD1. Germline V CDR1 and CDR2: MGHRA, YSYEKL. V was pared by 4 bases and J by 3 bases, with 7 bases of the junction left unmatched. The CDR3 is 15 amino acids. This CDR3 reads CASSRQQGASYEQYF. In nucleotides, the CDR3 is TGCGCCAGCAGCCGACAACAGGGGGCGAGCTACGAGCAGTACTTC.

CDR3 coding DNA: TGTGCCAGCAGTAGACAGGGGGCCACACAGGGGACCCAGTACTTC. Protein product: CASSRQGATQGTQYF. This rearrangement joins TRBV6-1 to TRBJ2-5; 10 nucleotides agree with TRBD1. V lost 5 bases, J lost 7 bases, and 10 bases stayed unmatched. The CDR3 extends over 15 amino acids. From germline, CDR1 is MNHNS and CDR2 SASEGT.

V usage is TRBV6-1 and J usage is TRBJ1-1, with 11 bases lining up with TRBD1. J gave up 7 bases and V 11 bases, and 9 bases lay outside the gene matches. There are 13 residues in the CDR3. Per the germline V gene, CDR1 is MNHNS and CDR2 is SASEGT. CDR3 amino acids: CAAAGTGGIEAFF. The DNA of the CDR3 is TGTGCCGCCGCCGGGACAGGGGGGATTGAAGCTTTCTTT.

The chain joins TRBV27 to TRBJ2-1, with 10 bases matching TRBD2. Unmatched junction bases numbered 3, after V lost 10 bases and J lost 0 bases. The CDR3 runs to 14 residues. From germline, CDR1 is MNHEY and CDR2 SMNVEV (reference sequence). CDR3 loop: CATRTSGSYNEQFF. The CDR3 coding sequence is TGTGCCACCCGGACTAGCGGCTCCTACAATGAGCAGTTCTTC.

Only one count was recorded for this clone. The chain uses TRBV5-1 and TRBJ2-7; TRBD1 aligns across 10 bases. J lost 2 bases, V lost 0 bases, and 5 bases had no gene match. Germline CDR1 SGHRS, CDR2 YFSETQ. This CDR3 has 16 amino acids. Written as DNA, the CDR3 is TGCGCCAGCAGCTTGGCGGGGACAGGGGTACCCTACGAGCAGTACTTC. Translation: CASSLAGTGVPYEQYF.

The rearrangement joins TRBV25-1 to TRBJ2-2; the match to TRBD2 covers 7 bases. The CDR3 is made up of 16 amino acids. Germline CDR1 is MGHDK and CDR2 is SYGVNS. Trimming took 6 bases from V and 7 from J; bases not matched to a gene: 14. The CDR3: CASSDPVVGGVGELFF. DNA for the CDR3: TGTGCCAGCAGCGACCCGGTTGTGGGAGGGGTCGGGGAGCTGTTTTTT.

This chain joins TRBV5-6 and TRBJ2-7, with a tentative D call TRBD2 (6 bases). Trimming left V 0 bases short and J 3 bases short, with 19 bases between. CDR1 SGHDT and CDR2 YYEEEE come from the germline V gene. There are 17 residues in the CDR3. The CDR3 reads CASSLGIRDSILYEQYF. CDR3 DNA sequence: TGTGCCAGCAGCTTGGGAATTAGGGACTCCATCCTCTACGAGCAGTACTTC.

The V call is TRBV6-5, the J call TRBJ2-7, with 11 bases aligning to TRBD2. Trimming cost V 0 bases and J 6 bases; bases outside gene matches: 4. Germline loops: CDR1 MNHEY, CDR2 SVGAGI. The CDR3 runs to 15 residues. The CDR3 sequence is CASSYSSGRASEQYF. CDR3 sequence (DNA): TGTGCCAGCAGTTACTCTAGCGGGAGGGCCTCCGAGCAGTACTTC.